Shown below are 29 T cell receptor beta chains from a single sample sequenced in a study of cytomegalovirus exposure and HLA in healthy donors. The PCR contained 60 Vbeta and 13 Jbeta primers. The repertoire was sequenced with immunoSEQ multiplex PCR; TCRdb's copy has only in-frame clones and lacks some. In the table there are about 170,000 clones, approximately 85% of which are singletons. Sequenced material: PBMCs. The receptors here all came from a man between 25 and 39 years old in good health and CMV-seropositive.

The chain uses TRBV10-3 and TRBJ2-1, with 7 positions matching TRBD2. Germline V gene lookup returns CDR1 ENHRY and CDR2 SYGVKD. V trimming: 3 bases; J trimming: 3 bases; junction bases outside the gene matches: 5. This CDR3 spans 15 amino acids. In DNA, the CDR3 is TGTGCCATCAGTGAACCAGGACTAGGCTACAATGAGCAGTTCTTC. This codes for CAISEPGLGYNEQFF.

This clone was counted once. V is TRBV7-2 and J is TRBJ2-1; a weak D match, TRBD2 (6 bases). The germline V and J ends were trimmed by 1 base and 0 bases, with 13 bases remaining between them. The length of the CDR3 is 17 residues. The germline V gene encodes CDR1 SGHTA and CDR2 FQGNSA. Here the CDR3 DNA reads TGTGCCAGCAGCTTAGGTTTTAGCGGAAGCTCCTACAATGAGCAGTTCTTC. It codes for CASSLGFSGSSYNEQFF.

In this sample, this clone turned up a few times. The V gene is TRBV27, the J gene TRBJ2-3; TRBD1 matches 9 bases. Germline V CDR1 and CDR2: MNHEY, SMNVEV (reference sequence). V lost 6 bases and J lost 2; bases outside the gene matches: 9. The CDR3 runs to 16 residues. The CDR3 protein is CASRRTGVLLTDTQYF. CDR3 in DNA: TGTGCCAGCAGGCGGACAGGGGTCCTACTCACAGATACGCAGTATTTT.

The chain uses TRBV7-2 and TRBJ2-7, with D uncertain. The CDR3 extends over 14 amino acids. Germline V gene sequence: CDR1 SGHTA, CDR2 FQGNSA. Trimming took off 4 bases at V and 0 bases at J, with 10 bases between the two ends. For the CDR3, the DNA is TGTGCCAGCAGCTCCCAGGTCAGCTCCTACGAGCAGTACTTC. Encoded protein: CASSSQVSSYEQYF.

V is TRBV10-3 and J is TRBJ2-5, with 15 nucleotides matching TRBD2. Germline lookup yields CDR1 ENHRY and CDR2 SYGVKD. CDR3 size: 15 residues. Germline trimming cut 6 bases from V and 7 bases from J; bases unmatched to any gene: 6. This CDR3 is CAISPGLAGGGTQYF. CDR3 nucleotide sequence: TGTGCCATCAGCCCTGGACTAGCGGGAGGGGGGACCCAGTACTTC.

V is TRBV27 and J is TRBJ2-1; 8 nucleotides agree with TRBD2. Germline CDR1 reads MNHEY; CDR2 reads SMNVEV (reference sequence). Trimming at V came to 0 bases and at J to 7 bases, leaving 5 bases not matched to a gene. CDR3 length: 15 residues. CDR3 in DNA: TGTGCCAGCAGTTTATCCGGGAGGGCCGGGAATGAGCAGTTCTTC. Translated: CASSLSGRAGNEQFF.

This chain joins TRBV7-9 and TRBJ2-1; 8 bases line up with TRBD2. The germline V gene encodes CDR1 SEHNR and CDR2 FQNEAQ (reference sequence). CDR3 size: 16 residues. The V gene end was trimmed by 7 bases and the J gene end by 1 base; junction bases not matched to a gene: 9. CDR3 coding DNA: TGTGCCAGCAAGGAGACAACTAGCGGTTCCTACAATGAGCAGTTCTTC. It is translated as CASKETTSGSYNEQFF. The full variable domain, in which reference TRBV7-9 and TRBJ2-1 provide the parts outside the CDR3, is DTGVSQNPRHKITKRGQNVTFRCDPISEHNRLYWYRQTLGQGPEFLTYFQNEAQLEKSRLLSDRFSAERPKGSFSTLEIQRTEQGDSAMYLCASKETTSGSYNEQFFGPGTRLTVL.

This rearrangement joins TRBV6-4 to TRBJ1-5; no clear D gene. Germline CDR1 is MRHNA and CDR2 is SNTAGT. The CDR3 loop spans 18 amino acids. V shed 4 bases and J shed 0 bases, with 19 bases lying between them. In DNA, the CDR3 is TGTGCCAGCAGTGGGGGAGTTGCGGTCAGGTTTAGCAATCAGCCCCAGCATTTT. Protein product: CASSGGVAVRFSNQPQHF.

A remark on this clone: An end of the junction does not agree with germline; a read error may underlie this. The J gene is TRBJ1-2, the V gene TRBV7-9; TRBD1 aligns across 11 bases. In germline, CDR1 is SEHNR, CDR2 FQNEAQ (reference sequence). This CDR3 has 17 residues. CDR3 region: CSSSFMDRGPASYGYTF. DNA of the CDR3: TGTTCCAGCAGCTTCATGGACAGGGGGCCCGCATCCTATGGCTACACCTTC.

As concerns this clone: This sample also contains other DNA sequences that code for the same CDR3. J is TRBJ1-2 and V is TRBV27, with 8 bases that match TRBD1. The CDR3 covers 13 residues. The V gene end was trimmed by 6 bases and the J gene end by 6 bases; junction bases not matched to a gene: 6. The germline V gene encodes CDR1 MNHEY and CDR2 SMNVEV (reference sequence). The CDR3 coding sequence is TGTGCCAGCAGGAATACAGGGGGTCATGGCTACACCTTC. Protein sequence: CASRNTGGHGYTF.

This chain joins TRBV6-1 and TRBJ1-5, with D perhaps matching TRBD1 (6 bases). The CDR3 has 13 residues. Germline V CDR1 and CDR2: MNHNS, SASEGT. Trimming left V 3 bases short and J 6 bases short, with 9 bases between. DNA of the CDR3: TGTGCCAGCAGTGATAGAGGGGGTCAGCCCCAGCATTTT. Translated, it gives CASSDRGGQPQHF.

This sequence joins TRBV5-4 and TRBJ2-2; D ambiguous. V dropped 3 bases and J dropped 6 bases, with 9 bases sitting between them. CDR3 size: 13 residues. Germline CDR1 reads SGHNT; CDR2 reads YYREEE (reference sequence). CDR3 protein: CASSSPPAGELFF. CDR3 DNA: TGTGCCAGCAGCTCCCCGCCGGCCGGGGAGCTGTTTTTT.

The CDR3 sequence is CSVESGGETQYF. The CDR3 DNA reads TGCAGCGTTGAATCGGGTGGGGAGACCCAGTACTTC. The chain has TRBV29-1 and TRBJ2-5, with D unclear. V dropped 2 bases and J dropped 5 bases, with 9 bases sitting between them. The CDR3 length is 12 residues. Germline CDR1 reads SQVTM; CDR2 reads ANQGSEA.

The chain couples TRBV5-4 to TRBJ2-5, with D unresolved. Trimming took off 0 bases at V and 5 bases at J, with 5 bases between the two ends. This CDR3 is built from 12 residues. Germline-derived CDR1 and CDR2 are SGHNT and YYREEE (reference sequence). CDR3 sequence: CASSLDFETQYF. The CDR3, as DNA: TGTGCCAGCAGCTTGGACTTTGAGACCCAGTACTTC.

The V call is TRBV2, the J call TRBJ2-3, with D tentatively TRBD2 (6 bases). The germline gives CDR1 SNHLY, CDR2 FYNNEI. Trimming left V 8 bases short and J 0 bases short, with 9 bases between. This CDR3 region has 13 residues. The CDR3 DNA sequence: TGTGCCAGCGTCCGGGAGAGCACAGATACGCAGTATTTT. Translating it yields CASVRESTDTQYF.

The V and J genes are TRBV4-1 and TRBJ2-3, with TRBD2 matching 7 bases. The CDR3 length is 15 residues. Trimming removed 1 base from V and 2 bases from J; junction bases left unmatched: 3. Germline loops: CDR1 MGHRA, CDR2 YSYEKL. CDR3 nucleotides: TGCGCCAGCAGCCAAGTCGGGACTATCACAGATACGCAGTATTTT. Its protein is CASSQVGTITDTQYF.

The V gene is TRBV15, the J gene TRBJ2-1, with 7 bases lining up with TRBD2. The ends lost 0 bases at V and 6 bases at J; junction bases unmatched: 5. Germline values: CDR1 LNHNV, CDR2 YYDKDF (reference sequence). This CDR3 contains 15 residues. The CDR3 bases are TGTGCCACCAGCAGAGAAAGCGGGAATATCAATGAGCAGTTCTTC. This gives the protein CATSRESGNINEQFF.

The V and J genes are TRBV13 and TRBJ2-1; 14 bases map to TRBD2. CDR3 size: 16 residues. The germline CDR1 and CDR2 sequences are PRHDT and FYEKMQ (reference sequence). After removal of 6 bases from V and 10 bases from J, the junction contained 11 bases not matched to a gene. The CDR3 is CASRREGLAGGNEQFF. DNA of the CDR3: TGTGCCAGCAGGCGAGAAGGACTAGCGGGAGGCAACGAGCAGTTCTTC.

The genes are TRBV19 and TRBJ2-1, with TRBD2 matching over 9 bases. The CDR3 extends over 16 amino acids. J lost 4 bases, V lost 5 bases, and 9 bases had no gene match. Germline assignment: CDR1 LNHDA and CDR2 SQIVND (reference sequence). In DNA form, the CDR3 reads TGTGCCAGTAGTGTTTCCGGGACTAGCCTATACAATGAGCAGTTCTTC. Translating it yields CASSVSGTSLYNEQFF.

The chain uses TRBV25-1 and TRBJ1-1; TRBD1 might be the D (5 bases). Germline V CDR1 and CDR2: MGHDK, SYGVNS. The length of the CDR3 is 13 residues. With 4 bases removed from V and 3 bases from J, the gap between germline ends came to 9 bases. For the CDR3, the DNA is TGTGCCAGCAGTGGGGGCTGGGACACTGAAGCTTTCTTT. It codes for CASSGGWDTEAFF.

This clone was counted once. The chain is built from TRBV19 and TRBJ1-1, with 7 bases aligning to TRBD1. There are 15 residues in the CDR3. Trimming at V came to 1 base and at J to 1 base, leaving 3 bases not matched to a gene. From germline, CDR1 is LNHDA and CDR2 SQIVND (reference sequence). In nucleotides, the CDR3 is TGTGCCAGTAGTATAGTCGCAGGGGGGAACACTGAAGCTTTCTTT. Translating it yields CASSIVAGGNTEAFF.

The chain couples TRBV5-5 to TRBJ1-1; possible D gene TRBD1, 6 bases. This CDR3 is 14 amino acids long. With 1 base removed from V and 2 bases from J, the gap between germline ends came to 9 bases. In germline, CDR1 is SGHKS, CDR2 YYEKEE (reference sequence). In DNA form, the CDR3 reads TGTGCCAGCAGCTTGCAGGGGCCCAACACTGAAGCTTTCTTT. It translates to CASSLQGPNTEAFF.

The chain couples TRBV2 to TRBJ1-2, with TRBD1 matching over 11 bases. The CDR3 spans 15 residues. CDR1 is SNHLY and CDR2 is FYNNEI in the germline V gene. V lost 6 bases, J lost 0 bases, and 3 bases stayed unmatched. This chain's CDR3 is CASRPGQGANYGYTF. CDR3 nucleotide sequence: TGTGCCAGCAGACCGGGACAGGGGGCTAACTATGGCTACACCTTC.

The chain combines TRBV10-1 with TRBJ2-2; D might be TRBD2 (6 bases). The CDR3 totals 15 residues. Germline-derived CDR1 and CDR2 are WNHNN and SYGVQD (reference sequence). V was pared by 2 bases and J by 5 bases, with 12 bases between. CDR3 nucleotides: TGCGCCAGCAGTGAGCGTAGCGGACCTACCGGGGAGCTGTTTTTT. Encoded protein: CASSERSGPTGELFF.

The chain has TRBV18 and TRBJ2-1; perhaps TRBD1 as D (6 bases). V lost 4 bases, J lost 8 bases, and 18 bases lay in between. This CDR3 is built from 15 residues. Germline loops: CDR1 KGHSH, CDR2 LQKENI. Here the CDR3 reads CASSQSGRGVDEQFF. CDR3 DNA sequence: TGTGCCAGCTCACAGTCGGGCAGGGGTGTAGATGAGCAGTTCTTC.

The rearrangement uses TRBV4-3 and TRBJ2-3; D is undetermined. Germline CDR1 reads LGHNA; CDR2 reads YSLEER. Trimming pared 0 bases from V and 0 bases from J, leaving 10 bases between. The CDR3 length is 16 residues. CDR3: CASSQDYTPSTDTQYF. The CDR3 nucleotides read TGCGCCAGCAGCCAAGATTACACCCCTAGCACAGATACGCAGTATTTT.

The chain carries TRBV4-1 and TRBJ2-7, with 9 bases lining up with TRBD1. CDR1 and CDR2 from the germline V gene are MGHRA and YSYEKL. V lost 1 base and J lost 5; bases outside the gene matches: 6. The CDR3 consists of 15 residues. The CDR3 bases are TGCGCCAGCAGCCAAGCGGGGACAGGGTATAACGAGCAGTACTTC. Translation gives CASSQAGTGYNEQYF.

The CDR3 sequence is CASKAAGGRDNEQFF. DNA of the CDR3: TGTGCCAGCAAAGCGGCGGGCGGGAGGGACAATGAGCAGTTCTTC. The chain combines TRBV6-4 with TRBJ2-1; 9 bases align to TRBD2. CDR3 size: 15 residues. V dropped 7 bases and J dropped 5; count of bases not matched to a gene: 9. From germline, CDR1 is MRHNA and CDR2 SNTAGT.

This chain joins TRBV4-3 and TRBJ2-6, with D perhaps TRBD1 (6 bases). CDR1 and CDR2 (germline): LGHNA, YSLEER. The V end was cut by 4 bases, the J end by 1 base, with 14 bases between. The CDR3 runs 17 residues. The chain's CDR3 is CASSPGGSQSGANVLTF. As DNA, the CDR3 is TGCGCCAGCAGCCCTGGGGGCTCCCAATCTGGGGCCAACGTCCTGACTTTC.